This T cell receptor (beta chain) stems from a study of identical twins. Study results and caveats: The abundant beta clonotypes from cord blood had fewer insertions, and memory repertoires had none of this. Diverse VJ usage suggested most zero-insertion clonotypes were not invariant T cells.

This clonotype has a handful of counts. What it binds is not known. The cDNA had a unique molecular identifier and a template-switch universal primer site. TCRdb reprocessed the 5' RACE reads with MiXCR, giving one entry per CDR3 protein. There are approximately 260,000 distinct CDR3 sequences in the sample; about 8.5% occur only once, and 3% lies in the top ten. Trimming took 2 bases from V and 2 from J; bases not matched to a gene: 8. The CDR3 extends over 15 amino acids. The V gene's germline CDR1 is SQVTM and CDR2 ANQGSEA. The sample was also linked to a second study, of yellow fever vaccine responses in identical twins. That publication notes: Reportedly, twins' vaccine T cell responses looked partly convergent and partly personalized.

The chain is built from TRBV29-1 and TRBJ2-7, with TRBD1 identical over 8 bases. The clonotype comes from a woman younger than 30 in good health. Sample: CD8+ T cells sorted from blood. Here the CDR3 reads CSVETGTGGTYEQYF. For the CDR3, the DNA is TGCAGCGTTGAAACCGGGACAGGTGGGACCTACGAGCAGTACTTC.